Below, 23 T cell receptor beta chains from the same sample are listed, as sequenced in a study of T cell responses to AZD1222 COVID-19 vaccine. This table comes from immunoSEQ multiplex PCR, and its TCRdb copy is limited to in-frame clones, with some not included. The sample consists of tens of thousands of clones, approximately 83% of them appearing once. The sequencing here drew on peripheral blood, taken 28 days after the second AZD1222 dose. These receptors were taken from an adult who received the AZD1222 COVID-19 vaccine.

This clone was recorded only once. The chain joins TRBV4-3 to TRBJ1-4; D may be TRBD1 (5 bases). Germline CDR1 and CDR2: LGHNA and YSLEER. This CDR3 contains 15 residues. V was pared by 1 base and J by 10 bases, with 16 bases between. This CDR3 is CASSQAGVSGSKLFF. The CDR3 DNA reads TGCGCCAGCAGCCAAGCCGGGGTGTCAGGGTCAAAACTGTTTTTT.

This chain links TRBV20-1 with TRBJ2-7, with TRBD2 as a possible D gene (5 bases). The V end was cut by 3 bases, the J end by 3 bases, with 15 bases between. The CDR3 is 14 residues long. CDR1 is DFQATT, CDR2 SNEGSKA, per germline (reference sequence). Here the CDR3 DNA reads TGCAGTGCTAGTGCCACTAGTAGAAACTACGAGCAGTACTTC. It codes for CSASATSRNYEQYF.

The chain uses TRBV6-5 and TRBJ2-7; D call uncertain. This CDR3 has 15 residues. Germline CDR1 MNHEY, CDR2 SVGAGI. Trimming stripped 5 bases from V and 2 bases from J, with 16 bases between. Here the CDR3 reads CASSTRLQLTYEQYF. The CDR3 DNA follows: TGTGCCAGCAGTACCAGGTTACAGCTAACCTACGAGCAGTACTTC.

This sequence joins TRBV19 and TRBJ2-1; 7 bases line up with TRBD1. Germline lookup yields CDR1 LNHDA and CDR2 SQIVND (reference sequence). V lost 5 bases and J lost 16; bases outside the gene matches: 11. The CDR3 extends over 12 amino acids. The CDR3 sequence is CASSPRAGGKFF. For the CDR3, the DNA is TGTGCCAGTAGTCCTCGGGCAGGGGGTAAATTCTTC. Full variable domain (missing parts from reference TRBV19 and TRBJ2-1): DGGITQSPKYLFRKEGQNVTLSCEQNLNHDAMYWYRQDPGQGLRLIYYSQIVNDFQKGDIAEGYSVSREKKESFPLTVTSAQKNPTAFYLCASSPRAGGKFFGPGTRLTVL.

The gene calls are TRBV5-1 and TRBJ2-3; weak D call: TRBD1 (6 bases). V was pared by 0 bases and J by 0 bases, with 14 bases between. Germline loops: CDR1 SGHRS, CDR2 YFSETQ. CDR3 size: 17 residues. The CDR3 sequence: CASSLGGRRLSTDTQYF. CDR3 nucleotides: TGCGCCAGCAGCTTGGGGGGGCGAAGATTGAGCACAGATACGCAGTATTTT.

The chain joins TRBV12-3 or TRBV12-4 to TRBJ2-1; a possible D gene is TRBD2 (5 bases). The ends were cut back, 5 bases at V and 10 bases at J, with 15 bases in the middle. The CDR3 loop spans 13 amino acids. In DNA, the CDR3 is TGTGCCAGCAGTACGGACTCCAGAGCGGAGCAGTTCTTC. Protein product: CASSTDSRAEQFF.

This clone was recorded at least ten times. V and J are TRBV7-9 and TRBJ2-1; D is perhaps TRBD1 (6 bases). V dropped 11 bases and J dropped 3 bases, with 11 bases sitting between them. This CDR3 is built from 12 residues. Germline V gene data show CDR1 as SEHNR and CDR2 as FQNEAQ (reference sequence). The CDR3 sequence: CAGGQNYNEQFF. CDR3 DNA sequence: TGTGCCGGCGGACAGAACTACAATGAGCAGTTCTTC.

The genes are TRBV9 and TRBJ1-1; D gene unclear. The CDR3 sequence is 15 residues long. Trimming shortened V by 0 bases and J by 3 bases, and 12 bases separated the two germline ends. The V gene's germline CDR1 is SGDLS and CDR2 YYNGEE. CDR3 DNA sequence: TGTGCCAGCAGCGTAGGTTGGGGAATAGACACTGAAGCTTTCTTT. Translation: CASSVGWGIDTEAFF.

V gene TRBV28 combines with J gene TRBJ1-2; weak D call: TRBD1 (5 bases). Germline V gene data show CDR1 as MDHEN and CDR2 as SYDVKM. The CDR3 loop spans 12 amino acids. Trimming removed 5 bases at V and 5 bases at J, with 9 bases between. CDR3 coding DNA: TGTGCCAGCAGTGAGAGACAGTATGGCTACACCTTC. This sequence encodes CASSERQYGYTF.

The chain recombines TRBV6-2 or TRBV6-3 with TRBJ2-1, with TRBD2 matching 10 bases. J was trimmed by 4 bases and V by 5 bases; bases with no gene match: 5. CDR3 length: 15 residues. CDR1 is MNHEY and CDR2 is SVGEGT in the germline V gene. The CDR3 DNA sequence: TGTGCCAGCAGTATAAGCGGGGGGGTTTACAATGAGCAGTTCTTC. Translated, it gives CASSISGGVYNEQFF.

This clone was picked up a small number of times. DNA for the CDR3: TGTGCCAGCGTCACCGGGACATTGAACACTGAAGCTTTCTTT. Translated: CASVTGTLNTEAFF. V is TRBV6-5 and J is TRBJ1-1; D is possibly TRBD1 (6 bases). Germline lookup yields CDR1 MNHEY and CDR2 SVGAGI. V was cut by 8 bases and J by 0 bases, with 13 bases left in between. The CDR3 totals 14 residues.

The rearrangement links TRBV14 to TRBJ1-4; no definite D call. V lost 0 bases and J lost 0, with 8 bases in between. Per the germline V gene, CDR1 is SGHDN and CDR2 is FVKESK. The CDR3 consists of 16 residues. The CDR3 sequence is CASSQDYQPTNEKLFF. CDR3 DNA sequence: TGTGCCAGCAGCCAAGATTACCAACCAACTAATGAAAAACTGTTTTTT.

This rearrangement joins TRBV18 to TRBJ2-2; no reliable D call. CDR1 KGHSH and CDR2 LQKENI come from the germline V gene. The CDR3 totals 13 residues. Trimming shortened V by 2 bases and J by 6 bases, and 7 bases separated the two germline ends. The CDR3 is CASSPIGSGELFF. The CDR3, as DNA: TGTGCCAGCTCACCAATAGGGTCCGGGGAGCTGTTTTTT.

The chain employs TRBV3-1 (or the pseudogene TRBV3-2) and TRBJ1-2; TRBD1 might be the D (5 bases). The CDR3 has 14 residues. Germline CDR1 is LGHDT and CDR2 is YNNKEL (reference sequence). V was cut by 0 bases and J by 7 bases, with 12 bases left in between. The CDR3: CASSQDLSGSGYTF. Here the CDR3 DNA reads TGTGCCAGCAGCCAAGACCTCTCAGGGTCTGGCTACACCTTC.

The chain couples TRBV30 to TRBJ1-1, with no clear D. This CDR3 is built from 12 residues. Germline assignment: CDR1 GTSNPN and CDR2 SVGIG (reference sequence). Between the trimmed V and J ends, which lost 4 bases and 0 bases, there was a span of 6 bases. In DNA form, the CDR3 reads TGTGCCTGGACTAGGCTGAACACTGAAGCTTTCTTT. It translates to CAWTRLNTEAFF.

V is TRBV7-6 and J is TRBJ1-2; the match to TRBD1 covers 8 bases. CDR3 length: 15 residues. J lost 3 bases, V lost 3 bases, and 6 bases had no gene match. CDR1 is SGHVS, CDR2 FNYEAQ, per germline. CDR3 in DNA: TGTGCCAGCAGCTTCGCCCAGGGGGCAGACTATGGCTACACCTTC. Amino acid sequence: CASSFAQGADYGYTF.

The chain's CDR3 is CASSGLAITDTQYF. DNA for the CDR3: TGTGCCAGCAGTGGACTAGCTATCACAGATACGCAGTATTTT. J is TRBJ2-3 and V is TRBV27; 8 bases align to TRBD2. The V and J ends lost 5 bases and 2 bases, in that order; junction bases with no gene match: 3. CDR3 length equals 14 residues. Germline V gene data show CDR1 as MNHEY and CDR2 as SMNVEV (reference sequence).

This clone appeared a few times. The chain is built from TRBV4-1 and TRBJ1-4, with 7 bases matching TRBD1. Per the germline V gene, CDR1 is MGHRA and CDR2 is YSYEKL. The CDR3 covers 14 residues. After removal of 6 bases from V and 8 bases from J, the junction contained 9 bases not matched to a gene. The CDR3 protein is CASRGDREREKLFF. The DNA of the CDR3 is TGCGCCAGCAGGGGCGACAGGGAACGAGAAAAACTGTTTTTT.

This clone has just one count. This rearrangement joins TRBV4-1 to TRBJ1-2; TRBD1 is a possible D gene (6 bases). There are 18 residues in the CDR3. Germline V CDR1 and CDR2: MGHRA, YSYEKL. V dropped 4 bases and J dropped 0 bases, with 21 bases sitting between them. The CDR3 sequence is CASSRGVQGPLANYGYTF. The CDR3 nucleotides read TGCGCCAGCAGCCGGGGGGTACAGGGCCCGTTAGCTAACTATGGCTACACCTTC.

The chain has TRBV7-9 and TRBJ1-1; D remains unclear. The germline CDR1 and CDR2 sequences are SEHNR and FQNEAQ (reference sequence). The CDR3 has 13 amino acids. Deletions cut 5 bases from V and 7 bases from J, with 14 bases between. In DNA, the CDR3 is TGTGCCAGCAGCGTTACCCCGGGAGGTGAAGCTTTCTTT. It specifies CASSVTPGGEAFF.

CDR3 protein: CASSVGMGSYNEQFF. The DNA of the CDR3 is TGTGCCAGCAGCGTGGGGATGGGGTCCTACAATGAGCAGTTCTTC. The chain is built from TRBV9 and TRBJ2-1; no definite D call. Deletions cut 2 bases from V and 1 base from J, with 10 bases between. This CDR3 has 15 residues. The germline V gene encodes CDR1 SGDLS and CDR2 YYNGEE.

V and J are TRBV19 and TRBJ2-2, with 9 bases that match TRBD1. Germline lookup yields CDR1 LNHDA and CDR2 SQIVND (reference sequence). The CDR3 has 16 residues. After removal of 5 bases from V and 4 bases from J, the junction contained 8 bases not matched to a gene. The CDR3 sequence: CASSGGTGRGTGELFF. The CDR3 DNA reads TGTGCCAGTAGTGGGGGGACAGGGAGGGGCACCGGGGAGCTGTTTTTT.

The gene calls are TRBV7-2 and TRBJ1-1, with 7 bases identical to TRBD1. This CDR3 region has 16 residues. V was clipped by 0 bases and J by 2 bases; unmatched bases: 6. Germline assignment: CDR1 SGHTA and CDR2 FQGNSA. The CDR3 reads CASSLARRQGNTEAFF. The CDR3 DNA is TGTGCCAGCAGCTTAGCCCGGCGACAGGGTAACACTGAAGCTTTCTTT.